This T cell receptor beta chain derives from a study of response to subunit inactivated influenza vaccine. Overall study results and limits: Authors suggested that a seasonal influenza vaccination recruits few new T cells each time.

In regard to this clonotype: Antigen specificity is unknown.

V was pared by 6 bases and J by 5 bases, with 12 bases of the junction left unmatched. The CDR3 totals 15 residues. CDR1 is ENHRY, CDR2 SYGVKD, per germline. TCRdb independently ran MiXCR on the RT-PCR reads; one entry per CDR3 protein. Among fewer than 700,000 distinct CDR3 sequences, 13% were seen once, and the ten largest hold 10% to 15%. This specimen was PBMCs from blood, taken roughly 6 weeks after vaccination. The sequence derives from a man aged 45-65 years who received an inactivated influenza vaccine. The chain combines TRBV10-3 with TRBJ2-5, with 7 positions matching TRBD1. The CDR3 coding sequence is TGTGCCATCAGCCTGGGACAGTTGGGTGCGGAGACCCAGTACTTC. Translating it yields CAISLGQLGAETQYF.